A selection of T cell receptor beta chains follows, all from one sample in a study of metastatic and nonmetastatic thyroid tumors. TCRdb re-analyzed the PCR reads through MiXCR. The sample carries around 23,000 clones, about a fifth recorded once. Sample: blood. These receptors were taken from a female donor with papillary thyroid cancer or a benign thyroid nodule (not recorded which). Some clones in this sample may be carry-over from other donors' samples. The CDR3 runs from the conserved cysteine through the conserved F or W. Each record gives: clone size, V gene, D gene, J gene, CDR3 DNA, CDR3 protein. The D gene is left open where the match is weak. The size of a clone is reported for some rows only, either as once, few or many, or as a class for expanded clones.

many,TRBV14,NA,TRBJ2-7,TGTGCCAGCAGCCAACAGCTGAGCTCCTACGAGCAGTACTTC,CASSQQLSSYEQYF
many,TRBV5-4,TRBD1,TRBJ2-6,TGTGCCACCGCTACAGGGGGCCCTTCTGGGGCCAACGTCCTGACTTTC,CATATGGPSGANVLTF
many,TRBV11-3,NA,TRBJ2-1,TGTGCCAGCAGCCCCAGTTTAGGCTACAATGAGCAGTTCTTC,CASSPSLGYNEQFF
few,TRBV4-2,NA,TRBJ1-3,TGTGCCAGCAGCCAAGATCTAAACTCTGGAAACACCATATATTTT,CASSQDLNSGNTIYF
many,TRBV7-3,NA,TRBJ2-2,TGTGCCAGCAGCTTGCTGGGTGGCAACACCGGGGAGCTGTTTTTT,CASSLLGGNTGELFF
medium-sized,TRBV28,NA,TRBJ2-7,TGTGCCAGCAGTTTAATTCAGACGGGCGAGCAGTACTTC,CASSLIQTGEQYF
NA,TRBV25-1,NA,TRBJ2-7,TGTGCCAGCAGTGATACAGACTCCTACGAGCAGTACTTC,CASSDTDSYEQYF
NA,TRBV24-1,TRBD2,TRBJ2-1,TGTGCCACCAGTGATTTCTCCCCAACCGGGGGGGAGCAGTTCTTC,CATSDFSPTGGEQFF
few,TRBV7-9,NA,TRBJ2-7,TGTGCCAGCATCAGGCACCGGGACGGGGAGTACTTC,CASIRHRDGEYF
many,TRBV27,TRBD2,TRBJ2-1,TGTGCCAGCAGCCCCCCGGGACTAGGAAGATACAATGAGCAGTTCTTC,CASSPPGLGRYNEQFF
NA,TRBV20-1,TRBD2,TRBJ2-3,TGCAGTGCTACTAGCGGGAGGGCCTCCGCAGATACGCAGTATTTT,CSATSGRASADTQYF
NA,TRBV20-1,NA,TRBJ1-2,TGCAGTGCTACTTCCCGGGACATGGGGAACTATGGCTACACCTTC,CSATSRDMGNYGYTF
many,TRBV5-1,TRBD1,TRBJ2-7,TGCGCCAGCAGCCTCCAGGGGGCCAACGAGCAGTACTTC,CASSLQGANEQYF
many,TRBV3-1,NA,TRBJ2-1,TGTGCCAGCAGCCAGAACTTGTATTGGTCCTACAATGAGCAGTTCTTC,CASSQNLYWSYNEQFF
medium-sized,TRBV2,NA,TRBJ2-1,TGTGCCAGCAGTCCTCGGGATGAGCAGTTCTTC,CASSPRDEQFF
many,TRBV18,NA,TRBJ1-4,TGTGCCAGCTCACTGCTTCTCACCCCTCAGGGACTAAATGAAAAACTGTTTTTT,CASSLLLTPQGLNEKLFF
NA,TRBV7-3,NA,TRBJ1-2,TGTGCCAGCAGCTTAGGCAGGGACGGATATGGCTACACCTTC,CASSLGRDGYGYTF
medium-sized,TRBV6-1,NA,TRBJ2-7,TGTGCCAGCAGCCGGGGTTCCTACGAGCAGTACTTC,CASSRGSYEQYF
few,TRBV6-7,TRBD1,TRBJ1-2,TGTGCCAGCAGTTACTTAGCGACAGGGGGCAACTATGGCTACACCTTC,CASSYLATGGNYGYTF
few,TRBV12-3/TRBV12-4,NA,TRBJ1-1,TGTGCCAGCAGTTCGGGTGGGGGCACTGAAGCTTTCTTT,CASSSGGGTEAFF
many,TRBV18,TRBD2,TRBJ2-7,TGTGCCAGCTCACCAGCCGGGACTAGCGCAATATACGAGCAGTACTTC,CASSPAGTSAIYEQYF
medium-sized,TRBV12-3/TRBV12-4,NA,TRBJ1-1,TGTGCCAGCAGTTTTGGGGGAGATGAAGCTTTCTTT,CASSFGGDEAFF
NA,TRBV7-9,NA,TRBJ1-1,TGTGCCAGCAGCTTGGGGGACCCTGAAGCTTTCTTT,CASSLGDPEAFF
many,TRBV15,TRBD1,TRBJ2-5,TGTGCCACCAGCAGAGATCCCCGGACAGGGGAAGAGACCCAGTACTTC,CATSRDPRTGEETQYF